Listed below are T cell receptor beta chains from one sample, sequenced in a study of metastatic and nonmetastatic thyroid tumors. TCRdb re-called clones via MiXCR from the PCR reads. The data show almost 35,000 clones, 35% seen once. Sequenced: tumor tissue. The receptors originated from a female donor with papillary thyroid cancer or a benign thyroid nodule (not recorded which). Some clones in this sample may be carry-over from other donors' samples. The CDR3 runs from the conserved cysteine through the conserved F or W. D genes are given only for firm matches. Clone size, where shown, is once, few, many, or a class for clones that have expanded.

v_call: TRBV9
clone_size: few
d_call: TRBD2
j_call: TRBJ2-5
cdr3_aa: CASSVDSGGGETQYF
cdr3_nt: TGTGCCAGCAGCGTCGATAGCGGGGGAGGTGAGACCCAGTACTTC

v_call: TRBV7-2
clone_size: NA
d_call: NA
j_call: TRBJ1-3
cdr3_aa: CASSRDTFSGNTIYF
cdr3_nt: TGTGCCAGCAGCCGGGACACATTCTCTGGAAACACCATATATTTT

v_call: TRBV9
clone_size: NA
d_call: NA
j_call: TRBJ1-5
cdr3_aa: CASSVAGAPNQPQHF
cdr3_nt: TGTGCCAGCAGCGTAGCTGGGGCTCCCAATCAGCCCCAGCATTTT

v_call: TRBV5-1
clone_size: medium-sized
d_call: TRBD2
j_call: TRBJ2-5
cdr3_aa: CASRPTSGQETQYF
cdr3_nt: TGCGCCAGCAGGCCAACTAGCGGTCAAGAGACCCAGTACTTC

v_call: TRBV28
clone_size: NA
d_call: TRBD1
j_call: TRBJ2-7
cdr3_aa: CADDGQGAGEQYF
cdr3_nt: TGTGCCGATGATGGGCAGGGGGCTGGCGAGCAGTACTTC

v_call: TRBV11-2
clone_size: once
d_call: TRBD1
j_call: TRBJ2-7
cdr3_aa: CASSQSQGANSEQYF
cdr3_nt: TGTGCCAGCAGCCAAAGTCAGGGGGCGAACTCCGAGCAGTACTTC

v_call: TRBV28
clone_size: few
d_call: TRBD1
j_call: TRBJ1-5
cdr3_aa: CASSLPYRGHQPQHF
cdr3_nt: TGTGCCAGCAGTTTACCATACAGGGGGCATCAGCCCCAGCATTTT

v_call: TRBV6-1
clone_size: few
d_call: TRBD2
j_call: TRBJ2-7
cdr3_aa: CASLLAGLSYEQYF
cdr3_nt: TGTGCCAGCCTCCTAGCGGGACTCTCCTACGAGCAGTACTTC

v_call: TRBV19
clone_size: NA
d_call: NA
j_call: TRBJ2-1
cdr3_aa: CASRPPGGIYNEQFF
cdr3_nt: TGTGCCAGTAGACCTCCGGGCGGGATCTACAATGAGCAGTTCTTC

v_call: TRBV6-2/TRBV6-3
clone_size: few
d_call: TRBD2
j_call: TRBJ2-3
cdr3_aa: CARQTSGRNPDTQYF
cdr3_nt: TGTGCCAGGCAGACTAGCGGGAGAAATCCAGATACGCAGTATTTT

v_call: TRBV6-1
clone_size: NA
d_call: TRBD1
j_call: TRBJ1-5
cdr3_aa: CASSSLGGASNQPQHF
cdr3_nt: TGTGCCAGCAGTTCTTTAGGGGGCGCGAGCAATCAGCCCCAGCATTTT

v_call: TRBV20-1
clone_size: few
d_call: NA
j_call: TRBJ2-6
cdr3_aa: CSASPSSGANVLTF
cdr3_nt: TGCAGTGCTAGTCCCTCCTCTGGGGCCAACGTCCTGACTTTC

v_call: TRBV12-3/TRBV12-4
clone_size: few
d_call: NA
j_call: TRBJ1-3
cdr3_aa: CASSPRGGSGNTIYF
cdr3_nt: TGTGCCAGCAGTCCCCGCGGGGGATCTGGAAACACCATATATTTT

v_call: TRBV20-1
clone_size: NA
d_call: NA
j_call: TRBJ1-6
cdr3_aa: CSATDRGLVSPLHF
cdr3_nt: TGCAGTGCAACGGACAGAGGACTTGTTTCACCCCTCCACTTT

v_call: TRBV6-1
clone_size: NA
d_call: TRBD1
j_call: TRBJ1-1
cdr3_aa: CASRTMTGLTEAFF
cdr3_nt: TGTGCCAGCAGGACAATGACAGGGTTAACTGAAGCTTTCTTT

v_call: TRBV20-1
clone_size: NA
d_call: NA
j_call: TRBJ1-1
cdr3_aa: CSARPRQNTEAFF
cdr3_nt: TGCAGTGCTAGACCCCGACAGAACACTGAAGCTTTCTTT

v_call: TRBV28
clone_size: few
d_call: NA
j_call: TRBJ2-7
cdr3_aa: CASSSPFGGNEQYF
cdr3_nt: TGTGCCAGCAGTTCCCCTTTTGGTGGGAACGAGCAGTACTTC

v_call: TRBV20-1
clone_size: NA
d_call: TRBD1
j_call: TRBJ1-1
cdr3_aa: CSARGGGTGRTEAFF
cdr3_nt: TGCAGTGCTAGAGGGGGAGGGACAGGGAGGACTGAAGCTTTCTTT

v_call: TRBV6-1
clone_size: NA
d_call: NA
j_call: TRBJ2-1
cdr3_aa: CASSPARSYNEQFF
cdr3_nt: TGTGCCAGCAGCCCCGCGCGTTCCTACAATGAGCAGTTCTTC

v_call: TRBV7-9
clone_size: NA
d_call: NA
j_call: TRBJ1-2
cdr3_aa: CASSKTGNYGYTF
cdr3_nt: TGTGCCAGCAGCAAAACAGGGAACTATGGCTACACCTTC

v_call: TRBV19
clone_size: NA
d_call: TRBD1
j_call: TRBJ2-6
cdr3_aa: CASSPGQCSGANVLTF
cdr3_nt: TGTGCCAGTAGTCCGGGACAGTGCTCTGGGGCCAACGTCCTGACTTTC

v_call: TRBV28
clone_size: few
d_call: NA
j_call: TRBJ2-7
cdr3_aa: CASRIQGDEQYF
cdr3_nt: TGTGCCAGCAGAATACAGGGTGACGAGCAGTACTTC

v_call: TRBV27
clone_size: few
d_call: TRBD2
j_call: TRBJ2-1
cdr3_aa: CASSWRRGLAGHNEQFF
cdr3_nt: TGTGCCAGCAGTTGGAGACGGGGACTAGCGGGGCACAATGAGCAGTTCTTC

v_call: TRBV15
clone_size: few
d_call: NA
j_call: TRBJ2-3
cdr3_aa: CATIRDRGVPDTQYF
cdr3_nt: TGTGCCACCATCAGAGATCGGGGAGTGCCAGATACGCAGTATTTT

v_call: TRBV2
clone_size: NA
d_call: NA
j_call: TRBJ2-3
cdr3_aa: CASRGLLGGQKMTDTQYF
cdr3_nt: TGTGCCAGCAGAGGTCTCCTGGGGGGGCAAAAGATGACAGATACGCAGTATTTT

v_call: TRBV19
clone_size: NA
d_call: NA
j_call: TRBJ2-1
cdr3_aa: CASSIGAEGDEQFF
cdr3_nt: TGTGCCAGTAGTATAGGGGCCGAGGGCGATGAGCAGTTCTTC

v_call: TRBV12-3/TRBV12-4
clone_size: NA
d_call: NA
j_call: TRBJ2-1
cdr3_aa: CASSPGGPRGNEQFF
cdr3_nt: TGTGCCAGCAGTCCCGGAGGCCCCAGGGGTAATGAGCAGTTCTTC

v_call: TRBV12-3/TRBV12-4
clone_size: NA
d_call: NA
j_call: TRBJ2-7
cdr3_aa: CASSFGVSIEQYF
cdr3_nt: TGTGCCAGCAGTTTCGGGGTGTCGATTGAGCAGTACTTC

v_call: TRBV2
clone_size: medium-sized
d_call: NA
j_call: TRBJ1-1
cdr3_aa: CASSVIGLGDTEAFF
cdr3_nt: TGTGCCAGCAGTGTGATCGGGTTAGGGGACACTGAAGCTTTCTTT

v_call: TRBV6-2/TRBV6-3
clone_size: few
d_call: TRBD2
j_call: TRBJ2-2
cdr3_aa: CASSYHPSGGSTGELFF
cdr3_nt: TGTGCCAGCAGTTACCATCCCAGCGGGGGGTCCACCGGGGAGCTGTTTTTT

v_call: TRBV5-4
clone_size: NA
d_call: NA
j_call: TRBJ2-2
cdr3_aa: CASSLGGQTNTGELFF
cdr3_nt: TGTGCCAGCAGCTTGGGAGGACAGACGAACACCGGGGAGCTGTTTTTT

v_call: TRBV20-1
clone_size: NA
d_call: TRBD2
j_call: TRBJ2-3
cdr3_aa: CSARVTTSGGQTDTQYF
cdr3_nt: TGCAGTGCTAGAGTAACGACTAGCGGGGGGCAGACAGATACGCAGTATTTT

v_call: TRBV5-1
clone_size: medium-sized
d_call: NA
j_call: TRBJ1-6
cdr3_aa: CASSLTNRLNSPLHF
cdr3_nt: TGCGCCAGCAGCTTGACTAACAGGTTAAATTCACCCCTCCACTTT

v_call: TRBV11-2
clone_size: NA
d_call: NA
j_call: TRBJ2-1
cdr3_aa: CASSLDLEAGTTEQFF
cdr3_nt: TGCGCCAGCAGCTTAGATCTGGAAGCGGGTACGACTGAGCAGTTCTTC

v_call: TRBV2
clone_size: few
d_call: TRBD1
j_call: TRBJ2-7
cdr3_aa: CASSDVGGLTYEQYF
cdr3_nt: TGTGCCAGCAGCGACGTAGGGGGCCTTACCTACGAGCAGTACTTC

v_call: TRBV11-1
clone_size: few
d_call: NA
j_call: TRBJ2-3
cdr3_aa: CASSLEARGIATDTQYF
cdr3_nt: TGTGCCAGCAGCTTAGAAGCGCGCGGGATAGCGACAGATACGCAGTATTTT

v_call: TRBV12-3/TRBV12-4
clone_size: NA
d_call: NA
j_call: TRBJ1-3
cdr3_aa: CASSLSPWGRFSGNTIYF
cdr3_nt: TGTGCCAGCAGTTTAAGTCCGTGGGGCAGGTTCTCTGGAAACACCATATATTTT

v_call: TRBV15
clone_size: NA
d_call: NA
j_call: TRBJ1-6
cdr3_aa: CATSRDGVSPLHF
cdr3_nt: TGTGCCACCAGCAGAGATGGGGTCTCACCCCTCCACTTT

v_call: TRBV6-1
clone_size: few
d_call: NA
j_call: TRBJ2-2
cdr3_aa: CASRQENTGELFF
cdr3_nt: TGTGCCAGCAGACAGGAAAACACCGGGGAGCTGTTTTTT

v_call: TRBV6-5
clone_size: few
d_call: TRBD2
j_call: TRBJ2-7
cdr3_aa: CASSYSRTSGSNEQYF
cdr3_nt: TGTGCCAGCAGTTACTCTCGTACTAGCGGGAGCAACGAGCAGTACTTC

v_call: TRBV6-1
clone_size: NA
d_call: NA
j_call: TRBJ2-1
cdr3_aa: CASSRGDNEQFF
cdr3_nt: TGTGCCAGCAGTAGGGGGGACAATGAGCAGTTCTTC

v_call: TRBV11-2
clone_size: NA
d_call: NA
j_call: TRBJ2-1
cdr3_aa: CASSPRFGSYNEQFF
cdr3_nt: TGTGCCAGCAGCCCCCGGTTTGGCTCCTACAATGAGCAGTTCTTC

v_call: TRBV27
clone_size: few
d_call: TRBD2
j_call: TRBJ2-1
cdr3_aa: CASSLSVGTSGSGEQFF
cdr3_nt: TGTGCCAGCAGTTTATCGGTGGGGACTAGCGGGAGTGGTGAGCAGTTCTTC

v_call: TRBV5-1
clone_size: NA
d_call: TRBD2
j_call: TRBJ2-7
cdr3_aa: CASRYLAGGCNEQYF
cdr3_nt: TGCGCCAGCAGATATCTAGCGGGAGGCTGCAACGAGCAGTACTTC

v_call: TRBV13
clone_size: NA
d_call: NA
j_call: TRBJ2-7
cdr3_aa: CASSPRGGTSTYEQYF
cdr3_nt: TGTGCCAGCAGCCCGAGAGGTGGGACATCTACCTACGAGCAGTACTTC

v_call: TRBV11-2
clone_size: NA
d_call: NA
j_call: TRBJ2-2
cdr3_aa: CASSLAGAGELFF
cdr3_nt: TGTGCCAGCAGCTTAGCCGGGGCCGGGGAGCTGTTTTTT

v_call: TRBV10-3
clone_size: NA
d_call: TRBD1
j_call: TRBJ2-2
cdr3_aa: CAISDQQGLSTGELFF
cdr3_nt: TGTGCCATCAGTGACCAACAGGGGCTTTCCACCGGGGAGCTGTTTTTT

v_call: TRBV27
clone_size: NA
d_call: NA
j_call: TRBJ2-5
cdr3_aa: CASSFKDNLQETQYF
cdr3_nt: TGTGCCAGCAGTTTCAAGGACAACCTCCAAGAGACCCAGTACTTC

v_call: TRBV19
clone_size: few
d_call: TRBD2
j_call: TRBJ2-7
cdr3_aa: CASSLTSGTYEQYF
cdr3_nt: TGTGCCAGTAGTCTTACTAGCGGAACCTACGAGCAGTACTTC

v_call: TRBV6-1
clone_size: NA
d_call: NA
j_call: TRBJ2-4
cdr3_aa: CASGVVNIQYF
cdr3_nt: TGTGCCAGCGGTGTGGTAAACATTCAGTACTTC

v_call: TRBV28
clone_size: NA
d_call: NA
j_call: TRBJ2-5
cdr3_aa: CASSPPGLRETQYF
cdr3_nt: TGTGCCAGCAGTCCCCCAGGGTTAAGGGAGACCCAGTACTTC

v_call: TRBV28
clone_size: NA
d_call: NA
j_call: TRBJ2-1
cdr3_aa: CASLNGGGGYNEQFF
cdr3_nt: TGTGCCAGCCTTAACGGAGGGGGGGGGTACAATGAGCAGTTCTTC

v_call: TRBV6-1
clone_size: NA
d_call: NA
j_call: TRBJ1-1
cdr3_aa: CASTEWGSEAFF
cdr3_nt: TGTGCCAGCACCGAATGGGGGTCCGAAGCTTTCTTT